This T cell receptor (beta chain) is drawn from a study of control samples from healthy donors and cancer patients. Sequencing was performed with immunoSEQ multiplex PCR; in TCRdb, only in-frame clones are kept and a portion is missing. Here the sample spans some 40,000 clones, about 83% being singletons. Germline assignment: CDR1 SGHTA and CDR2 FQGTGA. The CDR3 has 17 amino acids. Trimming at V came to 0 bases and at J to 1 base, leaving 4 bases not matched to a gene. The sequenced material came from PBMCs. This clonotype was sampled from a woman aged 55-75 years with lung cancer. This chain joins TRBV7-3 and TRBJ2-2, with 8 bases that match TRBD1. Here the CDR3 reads CASSLTGGTGNTGELFF. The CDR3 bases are TGTGCCAGCAGCTTAACAGGGGGGACAGGGAACACCGGGGAGCTGTTTTTT.